Listed below are T cell receptor beta chains from one sample, sequenced in a study of CD8+ T cells in alopecia areata. Sequencing was performed with immunoSEQ multiplex PCR; in TCRdb, only in-frame clones are kept and a portion is missing. Of some 200,000 clones in the sample, just under 60% were seen once. The source material was CD4+ T cells sorted from blood, sampled at week 0. The source of these receptors is a human donor with alopecia areata. Both conserved end residues are part of each CDR3. D genes are given only for firm matches. Where a row states a size, it is once, few, many or the class of an expanded clone; other rows omit it.

D	length	size	J	V	DNA	CDR3
NA	15	NA	TRBJ2-6	TRBV27	TGTGCCAGCAGGGGACTGGAGTCTGGGGCCAACGTCCTGACTTTC	CASRGLESGANVLTF
TRBD1	14	once	TRBJ2-7	TRBV6-5	TGTGCCAGCAGGGGGACAGGGGGGAACGACGAGCAGTACTTC	CASRGTGGNDEQYF
NA	14	once	TRBJ1-2	TRBV11-2	TGTGCCAGCAGCTTAATCGGGCAGGGCTATGGCTACACCTTC	CASSLIGQGYGYTF
NA	15	NA	TRBJ1-2	TRBV2	TGTGCCAGCAGTGAAAGTCCCAGACCCAACTATGGCTACACCTTC	CASSESPRPNYGYTF
TRBD1	15	NA	TRBJ2-7	TRBV6-5	TGTGCCAGCAGTTACTCCGGGACAGGGTCGGTCGAGCAGTACTTC	CASSYSGTGSVEQYF
NA	14	NA	TRBJ2-5	TRBV19	TGTGCCAGTAGTATAGGGCTCCAACAAGAGACCCAGTACTTC	CASSIGLQQETQYF
NA	11	NA	TRBJ1-3	TRBV29-1	TGCAGCGCCCGCTCTGGAAACACCATATATTTT	CSARSGNTIYF
TRBD1	19	few	TRBJ2-2	TRBV19	TGTGCCAGTGCATCTTACCGGGACAGGGGGCGCAGGGTCCCCGGGGAGCTGTTTTTT	CASASYRDRGRRVPGELFF
NA	15	NA	TRBJ2-1	TRBV7-9	TGTGCCAGCAGCCCCCGACCGGGACGAGACAATGAGCAGTTCTTC	CASSPRPGRDNEQFF
TRBD1	15	NA	TRBJ2-2	TRBV7-6	TGTGCCAGCAGCCCGGGACAGGGGTACACCGGGGAGCTGTTTTTT	CASSPGQGYTGELFF
NA	13	few	TRBJ1-1	TRBV29-1	TGCAGCGTGGCCAGGGGACCGAACACTGAAGCTTTCTTT	CSVARGPNTEAFF
TRBD1	16	NA	TRBJ1-1	TRBV27	TGTGCCAGCAGTGCCCGACAGGGCCCTTTTAGAACTGAAGCTTTCTTT	CASSARQGPFRTEAFF
TRBD2	14	NA	TRBJ2-7	TRBV2	TGTGCCAGCAGTACGGGAGGGTACTCCTACGAGCAGTACTTC	CASSTGGYSYEQYF
TRBD2	14	few	TRBJ2-7	TRBV9	TGTGCCAGCAGCGGACTAGCGGGGCCCTACGAGCAGTACTTC	CASSGLAGPYEQYF
NA	15	NA	TRBJ2-3	TRBV27	TGTGCCAGCAGACCCTACAATGCTGGCACAGATACGCAGTATTTT	CASRPYNAGTDTQYF
NA	20	once	TRBJ2-7	TRBV1	TGCACCAGCAGCCAAGTATCTAGGGAGTACGGGACAGAGGAAAATTTAGGGCAGTACTTC	CTSSQVSREYGTEENLGQYF
NA	14	NA	TRBJ1-1	TRBV18	TGTGCCAGCTCACCACAGGGATTGAACACTGAAGCTTTCTTT	CASSPQGLNTEAFF
NA	17	NA	TRBJ2-7	TRBV19	TGTGCCAGTAGTCAATCCGCCGGGACCTACAGCTCCTACGAGCAGTACTTC	CASSQSAGTYSSYEQYF
NA	13	few	TRBJ1-1	TRBV14	TGTGCCAGCAGCTTACAGCGGAACACTGAAGCTTTCTTT	CASSLQRNTEAFF
NA	13	NA	TRBJ2-3	TRBV30	TGTGCCTGGAGTGGTGGGGTAGCAGATACGCAGTATTTT	CAWSGGVADTQYF
NA	12	NA	TRBJ2-7	TRBV30	TGTGCCTGGAATCAGGGTGGGGGCGAGCAGTACTTC	CAWNQGGGEQYF
NA	13	few	TRBJ2-7	TRBV29-1	TGCAGCGTCGGACTACGACAGGGCTACGAGCAGTACTTC	CSVGLRQGYEQYF
NA	13	NA	TRBJ2-5	TRBV7-2	TGTGCCATCAAAAGCCCGGGAAAAGAGACCCAGTACTTC	CAIKSPGKETQYF
NA	14	NA	TRBJ2-5	TRBV5-1	TGCGCCAGCAGCGGAGCAGGGAACCAAGAGACCCAGTACTTC	CASSGAGNQETQYF
NA	15	NA	TRBJ1-1	TRBV29-1	TGCAGCGTCGCAGGGATGTTGCAAATTGACACTGAAGCTTTCTTT	CSVAGMLQIDTEAFF
TRBD2	16	NA	TRBJ2-3	TRBV25-1	TGTGCCAGCAGTGTTCTCTCTAGCGGGGGCACAGATACGCAGTATTTT	CASSVLSSGGTDTQYF
NA	11	NA	TRBJ2-5	TRBV2	TGTGCCAGCAGTGTTGGGTACACCCAGTACTTC	CASSVGYTQYF
NA	19	few	TRBJ2-6	TRBV7-9	TGTGCCAGCAGCTGGGCTCGGCAGGGGACGAGCTCTGGGGCCAACGTCCTGACTTTC	CASSWARQGTSSGANVLTF
NA	14	few	TRBJ2-7	TRBV19	TGTGCCAGTAAGAGGGAGACCTTCAGCTCGGAGCAGTACTTC	CASKRETFSSEQYF
NA	15	NA	TRBJ1-2	TRBV7-2	TGTGCCAGCAGCGTACAGGGAGATCCCCCCTATGGCTACACCTTC	CASSVQGDPPYGYTF
NA	13	NA	TRBJ2-5	TRBV6-1	TGTGCCAGCAGTGGGACAGCCCCGGAGACCCAGTACTTC	CASSGTAPETQYF
TRBD1	17	few	TRBJ1-4	TRBV5-6	TGTGCCAGCAGCTCGGAGGTAGTACAGGACAGGAGTGAAAAACTGTTTTTT	CASSSEVVQDRSEKLFF
NA	15	NA	TRBJ1-5	TRBV5-1	TGCGCCAGCAGAAGGTCGGGTAATAGCAATCAGCCCCAGCATTTT	CASRRSGNSNQPQHF
NA	16	NA	TRBJ2-6	TRBV10-3	TGTGCCAGCTCCAGGGAACCAACGAATGGGGCCAACGTCCTGACTTTC	CASSREPTNGANVLTF
NA	14	NA	TRBJ2-1	TRBV7-9	TGTGCCAGCAGCTTAGGGTCATCGTACAATGAGCAGTTCTTC	CASSLGSSYNEQFF
TRBD2	14	few	TRBJ2-7	TRBV11-1	TGTGCCAGCAGCAAGACTAGCGGGGTCTACGAGCAGTACTTC	CASSKTSGVYEQYF
NA	15	NA	TRBJ2-5	TRBV5-6	TGTGCCAGCAGCCTGCCGGTAGTGCCTGGAGGGACCCAGTACTTC	CASSLPVVPGGTQYF
NA	13	few	TRBJ1-1	TRBV29-1	TGCAGCGTTGGACAGTTGATGAACACTGAAGCTTTCTTT	CSVGQLMNTEAFF
NA	13	NA	TRBJ2-1	TRBV13	TGTGCCAGCAGGTACGGGAACTACAATGAGCAGTTCTTC	CASRYGNYNEQFF
NA	17	NA	TRBJ1-1	TRBV27	TGTGCCAGCAGTTTAACCGGTTTTGTAGGCCCGAACACTGAAGCTTTCTTT	CASSLTGFVGPNTEAFF
NA	13	few	TRBJ2-5	TRBV29-1	TGCAGCGTTGCCCAACAGGCTGTGGAGACCCAGTACTTC	CSVAQQAVETQYF
NA	15	few	TRBJ1-2	TRBV11-3	TGTGCCAGCAGCTTAGATGGGACGGATTTCGGTGGCTACACCTTC	CASSLDGTDFGGYTF
NA	14	NA	TRBJ2-3	TRBV25-1	TGTGCCAGCAGTGAAACACGGGATGGGGATACGCAGTATTTT	CASSETRDGDTQYF
NA	12	NA	TRBJ1-2	TRBV29-1	TGCAGCGTTGATACAGGAAACTATGGCTACACCTTC	CSVDTGNYGYTF
TRBD2	16	NA	TRBJ2-5	TRBV30	TGTGCCTGGAGGGAAACCAGGACTAGCGGCAGAGAGACCCAGTACTTC	CAWRETRTSGRETQYF
NA	16	NA	TRBJ1-3	TRBV25-1	TGTGCCAGCAGTGTCTTAAACAACCCCACTGGAAACACCATATATTTT	CASSVLNNPTGNTIYF